This record covers a single T cell receptor beta chain. The sample originates from a study of shared clonotypes between healthy human individuals. CDR3 length: 14 residues. Germline V gene data show CDR1 as SGHNT and CDR2 as YYREEE (reference sequence). The V and J ends lost 4 bases and 5 bases respectively, with 13 bases between them. Each subset's genomic DNA was shared equally among a number of immunoSEQ plates. The data were produced by immunoSEQ multiplex PCR, yet TCRdb's version contains in-frame clones alone and is incomplete. The data show about 500,000 clones, 75% to 80% seen once. Sequencing input: PBMCs. V and J are TRBV5-4 and TRBJ2-1; tentative D call: TRBD2 (5 bases). This TCR derives from a woman in her 40s in good health. Some clones in this sample may be carry-over from other donors' samples. CDR3 DNA: TGTGCCAGCAGCGGGAGTGGGTATGACAATGAGCAGTTCTTC. Translation: CASSGSGYDNEQFF. The full variable domain, in which reference TRBV5-4 and TRBJ2-1 provide the parts outside the CDR3, is ETGVTQSPTHLIKTRGQQVTLRCSSQSGHNTVSWYQQALGQGPQFIFQYYREEENGRGNFPPRFSGLQFPNYSSELNVNALELDDSALYLCASSGSGYDNEQFFGPGTRLTVL.